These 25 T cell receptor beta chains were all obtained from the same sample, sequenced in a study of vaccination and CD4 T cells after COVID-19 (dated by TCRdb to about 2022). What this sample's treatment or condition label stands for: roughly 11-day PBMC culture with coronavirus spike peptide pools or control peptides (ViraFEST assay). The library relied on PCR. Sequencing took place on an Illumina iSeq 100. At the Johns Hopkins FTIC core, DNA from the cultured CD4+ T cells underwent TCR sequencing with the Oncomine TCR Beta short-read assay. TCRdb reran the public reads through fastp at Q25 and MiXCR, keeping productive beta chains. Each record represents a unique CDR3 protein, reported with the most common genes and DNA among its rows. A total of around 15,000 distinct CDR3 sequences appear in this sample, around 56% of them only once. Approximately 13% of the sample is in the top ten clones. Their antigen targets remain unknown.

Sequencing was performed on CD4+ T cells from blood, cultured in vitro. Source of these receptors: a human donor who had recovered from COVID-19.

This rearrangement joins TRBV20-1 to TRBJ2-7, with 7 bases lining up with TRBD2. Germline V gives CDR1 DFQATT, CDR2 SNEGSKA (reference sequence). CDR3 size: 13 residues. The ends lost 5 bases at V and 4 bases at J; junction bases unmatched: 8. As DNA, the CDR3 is TGCAGTGCTTCCGCCGGGGGGAGTTACGAGCAGTACTTC. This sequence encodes CSASAGGSYEQYF.

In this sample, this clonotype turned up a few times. The CDR3 coding sequence is TGTGCCAGCAGTGGCCCCGGGACAGGGCGCACTGAAGCTTTCTTT. It encodes CASSGPGTGRTEAFF. The V and J genes are TRBV25-1 and TRBJ1-1; the match to TRBD1 covers 9 bases. Germline V gene sequence: CDR1 MGHDK, CDR2 SYGVNS. The CDR3 runs 15 residues. J was trimmed by 4 bases and V by 4 bases; bases with no gene match: 7.

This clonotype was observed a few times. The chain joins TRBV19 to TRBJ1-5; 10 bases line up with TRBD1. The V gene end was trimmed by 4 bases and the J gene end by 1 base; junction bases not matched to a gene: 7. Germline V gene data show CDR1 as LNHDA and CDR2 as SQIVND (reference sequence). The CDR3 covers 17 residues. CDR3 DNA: TGTGCCAGTAGTACGAGGACAGGGGGTTTGAGCAATCAGCCCCAGCATTTT. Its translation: CASSTRTGGLSNQPQHF.

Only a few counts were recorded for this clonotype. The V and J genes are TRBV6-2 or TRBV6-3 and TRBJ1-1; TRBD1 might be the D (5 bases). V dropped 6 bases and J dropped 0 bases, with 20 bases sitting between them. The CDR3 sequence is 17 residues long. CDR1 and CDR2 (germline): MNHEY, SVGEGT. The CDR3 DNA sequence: TGTGCCAGCAGCGGGGTGACAGAGAGACGGATGAACACTGAAGCTTTCTTT. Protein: CASSGVTERRMNTEAFF.

The DNA for the CDR3 is TGCGCCAGCAGCTTGTCTGCGGGAACCCAGCCCCAGCATTTT. As protein: CASSLSAGTQPQHF. This chain joins TRBV5-1 and TRBJ1-5; D is ambiguous. CDR1 and CDR2 (germline): SGHRS, YFSETQ. V was trimmed by 1 base and J by 7 bases, leaving 12 bases between them. The CDR3 contains 14 residues.

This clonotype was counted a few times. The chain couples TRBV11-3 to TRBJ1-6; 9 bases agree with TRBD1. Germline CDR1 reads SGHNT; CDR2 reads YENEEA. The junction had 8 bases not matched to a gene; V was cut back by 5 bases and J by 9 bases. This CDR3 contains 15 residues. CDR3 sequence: CASSISGTGSSPLHF. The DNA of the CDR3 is TGTGCCAGCAGCATATCCGGGACAGGGAGTTCACCCCTCCACTTT. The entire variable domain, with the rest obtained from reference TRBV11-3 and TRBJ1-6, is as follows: EAGVVQSPRYKIIEKKQPVAFWCNPISGHNTLYWYLQNLGQGPELLIRYENEEAVDDSQLPKDRFSAERLKGVDSTLKIQPAELGDSAVYLCASSISGTGSSPLHFGNGTRLTVT.

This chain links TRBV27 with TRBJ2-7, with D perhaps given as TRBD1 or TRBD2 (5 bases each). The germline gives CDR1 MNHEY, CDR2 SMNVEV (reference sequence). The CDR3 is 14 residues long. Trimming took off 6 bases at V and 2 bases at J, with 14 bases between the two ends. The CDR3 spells CASSPEPGPYEQYF. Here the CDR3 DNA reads TGTGCCAGCAGCCCTGAACCGGGACCCTACGAGCAGTACTTC.

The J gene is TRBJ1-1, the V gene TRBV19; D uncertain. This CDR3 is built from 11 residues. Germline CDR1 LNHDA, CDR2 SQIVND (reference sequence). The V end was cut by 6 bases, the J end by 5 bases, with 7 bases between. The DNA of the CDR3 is TGTGCCAGTAGATTGGGGACTGAAGCTTTCTTT. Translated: CASRLGTEAFF.

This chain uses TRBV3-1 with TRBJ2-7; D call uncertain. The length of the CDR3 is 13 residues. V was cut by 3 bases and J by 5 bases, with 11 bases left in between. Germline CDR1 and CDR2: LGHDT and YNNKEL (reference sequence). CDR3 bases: TGTGCCAGCAGCCAGTATGCTCACCACGAGCAGTACTTC. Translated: CASSQYAHHEQYF.

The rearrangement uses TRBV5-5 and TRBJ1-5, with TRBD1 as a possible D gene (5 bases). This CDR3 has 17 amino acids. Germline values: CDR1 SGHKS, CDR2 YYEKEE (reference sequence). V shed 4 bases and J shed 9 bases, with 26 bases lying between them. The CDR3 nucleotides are TGTGCCAGCAGCCCAATGGGGGGGGGTGTCTTGCTCCGGCCCCAGCATTTT. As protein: CASSPMGGGVLLRPQHF.

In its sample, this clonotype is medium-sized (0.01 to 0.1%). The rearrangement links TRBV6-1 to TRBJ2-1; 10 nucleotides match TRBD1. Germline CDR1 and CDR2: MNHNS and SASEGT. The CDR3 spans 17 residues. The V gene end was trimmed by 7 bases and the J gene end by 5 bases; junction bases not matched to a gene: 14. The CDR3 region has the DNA TGTGCCAGCACCAAGGTGACAGGGGGCAAAGTAGACAATGAGCAGTTCTTC. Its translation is CASTKVTGGKVDNEQFF.

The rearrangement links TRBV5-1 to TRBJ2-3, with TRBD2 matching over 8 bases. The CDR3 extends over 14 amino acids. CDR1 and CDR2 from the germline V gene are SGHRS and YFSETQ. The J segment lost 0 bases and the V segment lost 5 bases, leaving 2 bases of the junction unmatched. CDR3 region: CASRRLASTDTQYF. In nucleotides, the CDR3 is TGCGCCAGCAGAAGACTAGCGAGCACAGATACGCAGTATTTT.

The CDR3 sequence: CASSLSGSNEQFF. As DNA, the CDR3 is TGTGCCAGCAGCTTATCAGGGAGCAATGAGCAGTTCTTC. The chain recombines TRBV11-2 with TRBJ2-1; perhaps D is TRBD1 or TRBD2 (5 bases each). The CDR3 is made up of 13 amino acids. Germline assignment: CDR1 SGHAT and CDR2 FQNNGV. V was shortened by 2 bases and J by 6 bases, with 8 bases between the two germline ends.

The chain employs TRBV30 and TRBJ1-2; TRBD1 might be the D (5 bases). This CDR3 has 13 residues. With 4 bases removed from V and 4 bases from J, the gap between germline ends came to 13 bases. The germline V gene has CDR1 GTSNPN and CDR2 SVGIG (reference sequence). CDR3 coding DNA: TGTGCCTGGAAAGGGGCAGGCCCCTATGGCTACACCTTC. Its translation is CAWKGAGPYGYTF.

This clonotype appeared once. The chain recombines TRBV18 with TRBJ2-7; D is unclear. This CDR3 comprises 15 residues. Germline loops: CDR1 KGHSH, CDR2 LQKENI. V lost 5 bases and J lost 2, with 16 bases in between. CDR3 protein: CASSLRLGSAYEQYF. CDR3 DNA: TGTGCCAGCTCATTGCGGTTAGGGTCGGCCTACGAGCAGTACTTC.

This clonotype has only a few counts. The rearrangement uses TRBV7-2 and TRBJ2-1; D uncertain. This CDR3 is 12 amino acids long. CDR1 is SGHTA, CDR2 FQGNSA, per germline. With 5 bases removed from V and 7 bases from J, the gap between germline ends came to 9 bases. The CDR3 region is CASSHRWNEQFF. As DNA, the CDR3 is TGTGCCAGCAGCCATCGGTGGAATGAGCAGTTCTTC.

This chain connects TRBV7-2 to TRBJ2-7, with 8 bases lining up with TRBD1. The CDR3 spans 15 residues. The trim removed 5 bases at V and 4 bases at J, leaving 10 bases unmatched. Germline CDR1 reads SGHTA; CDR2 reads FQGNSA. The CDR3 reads CASSRTQGALYEQYF. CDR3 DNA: TGTGCCAGCAGCCGTACCCAGGGGGCTTTATACGAGCAGTACTTC.

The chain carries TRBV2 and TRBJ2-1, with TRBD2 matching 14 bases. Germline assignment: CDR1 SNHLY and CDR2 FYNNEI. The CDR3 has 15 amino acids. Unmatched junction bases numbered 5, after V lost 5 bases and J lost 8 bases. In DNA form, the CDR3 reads TGTGCCAGCAGTCTGACTAGCGGGGGGGCCCATGAGCAGTTCTTC. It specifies CASSLTSGGAHEQFF.

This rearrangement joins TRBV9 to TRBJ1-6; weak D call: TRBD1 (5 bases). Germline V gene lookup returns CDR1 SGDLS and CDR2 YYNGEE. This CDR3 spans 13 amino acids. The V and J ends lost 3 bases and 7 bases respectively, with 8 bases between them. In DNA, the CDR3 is TGTGCCAGCAGCGCCGGGACGAATTCACCCCTCCACTTT. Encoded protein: CASSAGTNSPLHF.

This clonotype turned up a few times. CDR3 region: CASSNSGTANEQFF. Here the CDR3 DNA reads TGTGCCAGCAGTAATAGCGGGACCGCCAATGAGCAGTTCTTC. The chain combines TRBV6-2 or TRBV6-3 with TRBJ2-1; 8 positions agree with TRBD2. The CDR3 spans 14 residues. Trimming took 5 bases from V and 6 from J; bases not matched to a gene: 6. CDR1 is MNHEY and CDR2 is SVGEGT in the germline V gene.

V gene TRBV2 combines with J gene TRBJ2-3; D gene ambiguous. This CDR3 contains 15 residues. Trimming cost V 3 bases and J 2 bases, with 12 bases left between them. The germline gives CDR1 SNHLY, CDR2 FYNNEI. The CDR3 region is CASSDPGRITDTQYF. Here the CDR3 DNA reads TGTGCCAGCAGTGATCCGGGTAGGATCACAGATACGCAGTATTTT.

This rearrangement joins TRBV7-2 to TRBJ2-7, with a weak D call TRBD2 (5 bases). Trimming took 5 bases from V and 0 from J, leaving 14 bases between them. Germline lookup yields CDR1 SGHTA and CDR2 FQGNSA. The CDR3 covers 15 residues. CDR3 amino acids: CASSRRAESSYEQYF. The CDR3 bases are TGTGCCAGCAGCCGCCGAGCGGAAAGCTCCTACGAGCAGTACTTC.

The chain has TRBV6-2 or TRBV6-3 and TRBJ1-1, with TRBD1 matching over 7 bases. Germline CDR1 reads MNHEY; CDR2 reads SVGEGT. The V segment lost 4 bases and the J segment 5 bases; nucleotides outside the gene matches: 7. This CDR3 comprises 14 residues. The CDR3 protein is CASSFGQVGTEAFF. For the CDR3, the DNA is TGTGCCAGCAGTTTTGGACAGGTCGGGACTGAAGCTTTCTTT.

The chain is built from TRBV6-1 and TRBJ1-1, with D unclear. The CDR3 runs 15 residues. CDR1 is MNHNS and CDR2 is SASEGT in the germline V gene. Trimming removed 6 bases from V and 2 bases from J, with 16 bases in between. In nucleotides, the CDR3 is TGTGCCAGCAGACGTACAGAGAAAGGTAACACTGAAGCTTTCTTT. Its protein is CASRRTEKGNTEAFF.

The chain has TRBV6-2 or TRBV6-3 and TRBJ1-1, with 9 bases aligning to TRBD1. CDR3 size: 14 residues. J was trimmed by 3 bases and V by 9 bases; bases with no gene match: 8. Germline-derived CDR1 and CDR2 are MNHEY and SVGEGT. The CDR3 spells CASATGGSDTEAFF. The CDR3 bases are TGTGCCAGTGCTACAGGGGGCTCGGACACTGAAGCTTTCTTT.